The entry below gives a single TCR beta chain sequence along with its context. These data are taken from a study of cytomegalovirus exposure and HLA in healthy donors. The V gene end was trimmed by 5 bases and the J gene end by 0 bases; junction bases not matched to a gene: 8. CDR3 length: 17 residues. The V gene's germline CDR1 is LNHDA and CDR2 SQIVND (reference sequence). Use of 60 Vbeta and 13 Jbeta primers characterized the PCR. Clones were read by immunoSEQ multiplex PCR, and TCRdb kept only the in-frame ones, dropping some. The sample shows approximately 44,000 clones, about nine tenths of them seen only once.

The J gene is TRBJ1-5, the V gene TRBV19, with 9 bases identical to TRBD1. Sequenced sample: PBMCs. This receptor was identified in a woman between 40 and 55 years old in good health and CMV-seropositive. This CDR3 reads CASSVRQGGNSNQPQHF. The CDR3 coding sequence is TGTGCCAGTAGTGTCCGACAGGGGGGGAATAGCAATCAGCCCCAGCATTTT.